The 15 T cell receptor beta chains reported below all come from one sample, sequenced in a study of T cell changes during pregnancy in multiple sclerosis. Sequencing was performed with immunoSEQ multiplex PCR; in TCRdb, only in-frame clones are kept and a portion is missing. The data show tens of thousands of clones, about 90% seen once. This specimen consisted of peripheral blood, obtained in the first trimester of pregnancy. Receptor source: a female donor with multiple sclerosis, enrolled in a pregnancy study.

The chain joins TRBV5-3 to TRBJ1-5; TRBD1 might be the D (5 bases). TRBV5-3 carries the ORF label, with uncertain function. This CDR3 has 16 residues. V lost 4 bases to trimming and J lost 1 base, with 15 bases between them. DNA for the CDR3: TGTGCCAGAAGCCGGCCCAGACAGTCGAGCAATCAGCCCCAGCATTTT. It codes for CARSRPRQSSNQPQHF.

The rearrangement uses TRBV30 and TRBJ2-7; D gene unclear. The CDR3 has 13 residues. The ends were cut back, 0 bases at V and 1 base at J, with 7 bases in the middle. Germline V CDR1 and CDR2: GTSNPN, SVGIG (reference sequence). The CDR3 spells CAWSVSRSYEQYF. CDR3 nucleotides: TGTGCCTGGAGTGTAAGCCGTTCCTACGAGCAGTACTTC.

The chain uses TRBV7-9 and TRBJ2-1, with D perhaps matching TRBD1 (5 bases). Germline V gene data show CDR1 as SEHNR and CDR2 as FQNEAQ (reference sequence). The CDR3 extends over 15 amino acids. V lost 3 bases to trimming and J lost 6 bases, with 15 bases between them. CDR3 protein: CASSFQGPSSNEQFF. The CDR3 nucleotides are TGTGCCAGCAGCTTCCAGGGTCCTTCGTCCAATGAGCAGTTCTTC.

The chain joins TRBV19 to TRBJ1-2; no clear D. The V gene lost 4 bases and the J gene lost 4 bases, with 7 bases spanning the gap. The CDR3 covers 12 residues. In germline, CDR1 is LNHDA, CDR2 SQIVND (reference sequence). CDR3 sequence reads: CASSKMAYGYTF. The CDR3 region has the DNA TGTGCCAGTAGTAAGATGGCCTATGGCTACACCTTC.

The gene calls are TRBV18 and TRBJ1-2, with a weak D call TRBD1 (5 bases). CDR1 and CDR2 (germline): KGHSH, LQKENI. The CDR3 covers 13 residues. V lost 3 bases and J 7 bases, leaving 12 bases between the germline ends. The CDR3 loop reads CASSPTGGLGYTF. DNA of the CDR3: TGTGCCAGCTCACCGACTGGGGGACTTGGCTACACCTTC.

This clone was observed a few times. The chain recombines TRBV19 with TRBJ1-1; 7 bases line up with TRBD1. This CDR3 is 13 amino acids long. After removal of 9 bases from V and 5 bases from J, the junction contained 9 bases not matched to a gene. Germline CDR1 and CDR2: LNHDA and SQIVND (reference sequence). As DNA, the CDR3 is TGTGCCAGCGAACAGGGGTTGGGAACTGAAGCTTTCTTT. This translates into CASEQGLGTEAFF.

V is TRBV9 and J is TRBJ2-1; 8 bases agree with TRBD1. The germline V gene encodes CDR1 SGDLS and CDR2 YYNGEE. Trimming cost V 0 bases and J 7 bases; bases outside gene matches: 6. The length of the CDR3 is 15 residues. The CDR3 spells CASSVVGTGLNEQFF. The CDR3 bases are TGTGCCAGCAGCGTAGTAGGGACAGGCCTTAATGAGCAGTTCTTC.

This clone appeared once. The V gene is TRBV19, the J gene TRBJ2-7; D unclear. There are 13 residues in the CDR3. V was cut by 1 base and J by 5 bases, with 9 bases left in between. The germline V gene encodes CDR1 LNHDA and CDR2 SQIVND (reference sequence). Written as DNA, the CDR3 is TGTGCCAGTAGTATAGGAGGCGCTAACGAGCAGTACTTC. Its protein product is CASSIGGANEQYF.

This chain uses TRBV13 with TRBJ2-7; D perhaps matches TRBD1 (6 bases). The V gene's germline CDR1 is PRHDT and CDR2 FYEKMQ (reference sequence). This CDR3 is 16 amino acids long. The V and J ends lost 5 bases and 3 bases respectively, with 20 bases between them. Here the CDR3 DNA reads TGTGCCAGCAGCCCACCCGGGACACCGAAGCACTACGAGCAGTACTTC. Protein: CASSPPGTPKHYEQYF.

The V and J genes are TRBV27 and TRBJ1-1, with D tentatively TRBD1 (5 bases). The CDR3 is 15 amino acids. Germline V gene sequence: CDR1 MNHEY, CDR2 SMNVEV (reference sequence). V was pared by 5 bases and J by 5 bases, with 18 bases between. CDR3 DNA: TGTGCCAGCAGTCGACAACCCGTCCCAGGGACTGAAGCTTTCTTT. Its translation is CASSRQPVPGTEAFF.

The chain recombines TRBV5-8 with TRBJ2-7; D is perhaps TRBD1 (5 bases). Deletions cut 0 bases from V and 5 bases from J, with 9 bases between. Looked up from germline, CDR1 is SGHTS and CDR2 is YDEGEE. The CDR3 loop spans 13 amino acids. The DNA of the CDR3 is TGTGCCAGCAGCTTGGTCCAGGGCCACGAGCAGTACTTC. The encoded protein is CASSLVQGHEQYF.

In this sample, this clone turned up once. The V and J genes are TRBV7-9 and TRBJ2-1, with D perhaps matching TRBD1 (6 bases). Germline V gene lookup returns CDR1 SEHNR and CDR2 FQNEAQ (reference sequence). The V gene lost 5 bases and the J gene lost 7 bases, with 9 bases spanning the gap. The CDR3 is 12 residues long. The CDR3 loop is CASSLDRNEQFF. CDR3 in DNA: TGTGCCAGCAGCCTTGACAGGAATGAGCAGTTCTTC.

V usage is TRBV5-1 and J usage is TRBJ2-7, with 8 nucleotides matching TRBD2. J was trimmed by 0 bases and V by 0 bases; bases with no gene match: 5. The CDR3 covers 16 residues. The germline V gene encodes CDR1 SGHRS and CDR2 YFSETQ. Here the CDR3 reads CASSLAGGEISYEQYF. In nucleotides, the CDR3 is TGCGCCAGCAGCTTGGCCGGGGGGGAGATCTCCTACGAGCAGTACTTC.

The chain has TRBV4-3 and TRBJ2-2, with D hard to call. Germline CDR1 is LGHNA and CDR2 is YSLEER. Deletions cut 0 bases from V and 2 bases from J, with 4 bases between. The CDR3 has 14 amino acids. The CDR3 nucleotides are TGCGCCAGCAGCCAAGATTCAAACACCGGGGAGCTGTTTTTT. This gives the protein CASSQDSNTGELFF.

As regards this clone: A read error may produce the germline difference seen at one junction end. The chain employs TRBV11-3 and TRBJ2-7, with 11 bases that match TRBD2. Germline V gene data show CDR1 as SGHNT and CDR2 as YENEEA. The CDR3 consists of 14 residues. DNA for the CDR3: TGTGCCAGCAGGTTAGCGGGAGGGCCCTACGAGCAGTACTTC. Translated, it gives CASRLAGGPYEQYF.